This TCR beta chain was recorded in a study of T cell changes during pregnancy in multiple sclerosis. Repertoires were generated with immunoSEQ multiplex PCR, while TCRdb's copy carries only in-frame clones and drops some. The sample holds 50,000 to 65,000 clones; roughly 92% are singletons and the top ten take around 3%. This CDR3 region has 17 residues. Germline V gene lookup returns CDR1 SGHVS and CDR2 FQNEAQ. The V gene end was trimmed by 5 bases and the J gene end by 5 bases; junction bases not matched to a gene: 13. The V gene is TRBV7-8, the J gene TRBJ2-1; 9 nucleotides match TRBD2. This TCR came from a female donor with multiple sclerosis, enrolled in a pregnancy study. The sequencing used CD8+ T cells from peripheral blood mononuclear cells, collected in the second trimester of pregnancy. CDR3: CASSPTGGRAPHNEQFF. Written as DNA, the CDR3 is TGTGCCAGCAGCCCCACTGGCGGGAGGGCCCCCCACAATGAGCAGTTCTTC.